Listed here are 8 T cell receptor beta chains from one sample, sequenced in a study of T cell responses to AZD1222 COVID-19 vaccine. Only in-frame clones appear in the TCRdb table, and some are missing; sequencing was by immunoSEQ multiplex PCR. The table lists about 140,000 clones, around 93% of them singletons. The sequences come from peripheral blood, collected on day 0 of AZD1222 vaccination. The receptors stem from an adult in good health.

The CDR3 nucleotides are TGTGCCAGCAGCGCCCACAGGGGAACTGAAGCTTTCTTT. This encodes CASSAHRGTEAFF. This rearrangement joins TRBV9 to TRBJ1-1, with 7 bases aligning to TRBD1. V gave up 3 bases and J gave up 5 bases; unmatched junction bases: 4. From germline, CDR1 is SGDLS and CDR2 YYNGEE. The CDR3 is made up of 13 amino acids.

This clone was seen once. The chain has TRBV11-3 and TRBJ2-1; D not certain. The CDR3 runs to 13 residues. The germline V gene encodes CDR1 SGHNT and CDR2 YENEEA. Trimming took off 2 bases at V and 3 bases at J, with 5 bases between the two ends. The chain's CDR3 is CASSLNSYNEQFF. CDR3 nucleotides: TGTGCCAGCAGCTTAAACAGCTACAATGAGCAGTTCTTC. The full variable domain, completed using reference TRBV11-3 and TRBJ2-1, is EAGVVQSPRYKIIEKKQPVAFWCNPISGHNTLYWYLQNLGQGPELLIRYENEEAVDDSQLPKDRFSAERLKGVDSTLKIQPAELGDSAVYLCASSLNSYNEQFFGPGTRLTVL.

Concerning this clone itself: The sample holds other DNA sequences that translate to the same CDR3. Here the CDR3 reads CASSLGDRDNEKLFF. CDR3 bases: TGTGCCAGCAGCTTAGGGGACAGGGATAATGAAAAACTGTTTTTT. The chain links TRBV11-2 to TRBJ1-4, with 9 bases fitting TRBD1. After removal of 1 base from V and 4 bases from J, the junction contained 1 base not matched to a gene. In germline, CDR1 is SGHAT, CDR2 FQNNGV. This CDR3 is 15 amino acids long.

This clone was counted once. The chain is built from TRBV7-9 and TRBJ1-1; the D is unclear. CDR1 SEHNR and CDR2 FQNEAQ come from the germline V gene (reference sequence). CDR3 size: 14 residues. The V gene lost 7 bases and the J gene lost 1 base, with 13 bases spanning the gap. The CDR3 DNA reads as TGTGCCAGCAATCATGCGACTGAGAACACTGAAGCTTTCTTT. It encodes CASNHATENTEAFF.

The genes are TRBV6-6 and TRBJ1-2; 8 positions agree with TRBD1. The CDR3 loop spans 14 amino acids. V lost 7 bases, J lost 8 bases, and 12 bases stayed unmatched. In germline, CDR1 is MNHNY, CDR2 SVGAGI (reference sequence). CDR3: CASIHRGQAGGYTF. The CDR3 region has the DNA TGTGCCAGCATCCACCGGGGACAGGCTGGAGGCTACACCTTC.

V is TRBV27 and J is TRBJ2-2; the D gene is possibly TRBD1 (6 bases). Germline CDR1 and CDR2: MNHEY and SMNVEV (reference sequence). The CDR3 extends over 14 amino acids. V lost 4 bases, J lost 1 base, and 7 bases lay in between. The CDR3 DNA reads as TGTGCCAGCAGTTGGACAGAGAACACCGGGGAGCTGTTTTTT. It specifies CASSWTENTGELFF.

V gene TRBV24-1 combines with J gene TRBJ2-1; TRBD1 or TRBD2 may be the D gene (5 bases each). The CDR3 is made up of 16 amino acids. V lost 4 bases, J lost 3 bases, and 15 bases lay in between. CDR1 and CDR2 from the germline V gene are KGHDR and SFDVKD. DNA for the CDR3: TGTGCCACCAGTGACCAGGCCGGGACGGACTACAATGAGCAGTTCTTC. It encodes CATSDQAGTDYNEQFF.

V gene TRBV5-1 combines with J gene TRBJ1-1; D is unclear. Looked up from germline, CDR1 is SGHRS and CDR2 is YFSETQ. V gave up 0 bases and J gave up 5 bases, with 8 bases separating them. This CDR3 spans 13 amino acids. CDR3 nucleotides: TGCGCCAGCAGCTTGGTTCCGGGGACTGAAGCTTTCTTT. Its translation is CASSLVPGTEAFF.